This T cell receptor (beta chain) was identified during a study of cytomegalovirus exposure and HLA in healthy donors. Overall study findings and caveats: TCR clusters originating in the first cohort tended to co-occur in the approximately 120 validation repertoires, according to a later analysis.

The table came from immunoSEQ multiplex PCR; TCRdb's copy has only in-frame clones and leaves some out. The sample yields tens of thousands of clones, around 96% seen once. Points on this clone: Its antigen is still unknown.

Trimming removed 1 base from V and 0 bases from J, with 13 bases in between. CDR1 and CDR2 from the germline V gene are MGHRA and YSYEKL. The CDR3 runs to 17 residues. This receptor was obtained from a man between 18 and 35 years old in good health and CMV-seronegative. The sample consisted of PBMCs. The V call is TRBV4-1, the J call TRBJ2-1; D might be TRBD2 (6 bases). CDR3 DNA sequence: TGCGCCAGCAGCCAAGGGCTTAGCGGCCGCTCCTACAATGAGCAGTTCTTC. This gives the protein CASSQGLSGRSYNEQFF.